This T cell receptor beta chain stems from a study of shared clonotypes between healthy human individuals. The method was immunoSEQ multiplex PCR; TCRdb's version includes in-frame clones alone and lacks a portion of them. The repertoire holds 300,000 or so clones, with about 74% as singletons. This clone was detected a few times. The TCR comes from a man aged 25 to 40 in good health. Sequenced sample: memory CD4+ T cells sorted from blood. Subset in this sample: CD45RA-negative fraction.

The CDR3 coding sequence is TGTGCCAGCAGTTGGGGACAGCAAAACATTCAGTACTTC. It is translated as CASSWGQQNIQYF. J is TRBJ2-4 and V is TRBV28; 7 bases align to TRBD1. The CDR3 contains 13 residues. Germline CDR1 MDHEN, CDR2 SYDVKM. The V gene end was trimmed by 4 bases and the J gene end by 5 bases; junction bases not matched to a gene: 2.